The 2 T cell receptor beta chains below come from one sample, sequenced in a study of T cell changes during pregnancy in multiple sclerosis. Generated by immunoSEQ multiplex PCR, the TCRdb table keeps only in-frame clones and is missing some. Of around 62,000 clones listed, roughly nine tenths are singletons. Sample: peripheral blood, taken in the first trimester of pregnancy. These receptors were obtained from a female donor with multiple sclerosis, enrolled in a pregnancy study.

The rearrangement uses TRBV7-2 and TRBJ1-4, with D perhaps TRBD1 (6 bases). CDR3 length: 15 amino acids. Trimming stripped 4 bases from V and 7 bases from J, with 16 bases between. Per the germline V gene, CDR1 is SGHTA and CDR2 is FQGNSA. The CDR3 nucleotides read TGTGCCAGCAGCTCCCTGGGACAACCGAGTGAAAAACTGTTTTTT. Translated: CASSSLGQPSEKLFF. The full variable domain, completed using reference TRBV7-2 and TRBJ1-4, is GAGVSQSPSNKVTEKGKDVELRCDPISGHTALYWYRQSLGQGLEFLIYFQGNSAPDKSGLPSDRFSAERTGGSVSTLTIQRTQQEDSAVYLCASSSLGQPSEKLFFGSGTQLSVL.

The chain is built from TRBV7-2 and TRBJ2-3, with 8 bases identical to TRBD2. The V gene's germline CDR1 is SGHTA and CDR2 FQGNSA. The CDR3 runs to 15 residues. Losses at the gene ends were 5 bases for V and 2 bases for J; bases not matched to a gene: 6. Here the CDR3 DNA reads TGTGCCAGCAGCCCCGGGAGGGGGGACACAGATACGCAGTATTTT. Encoded protein: CASSPGRGDTDTQYF. The whole variable domain, filled in from reference TRBV7-2 and TRBJ2-3, reads GAGVSQSPSNKVTEKGKDVELRCDPISGHTALYWYRQSLGQGLEFLIYFQGNSAPDKSGLPSDRFSAERTGGSVSTLTIQRTQQEDSAVYLCASSPGRGDTDTQYFGPGTRLTVL.